This section outlines one TCR beta chain sequence together with its context. Original processing methods: Reference gene primer amplification yielded estimated nucleated cell counts. Method: immunoSEQ multiplex PCR; TCRdb's copy keeps in-frame clones and lacks some. V and J calls plus clone size are reproduced from that table; the DNA served to infer D and trimming. The sample records roughly 150,000 clones, around four fifths being singletons. This specimen comes from a study of blood T cell repertoires in COVID-19. Turning to the study itself: Both acute and convalescent COVID-19 samples were obtained from the United States, Italy and Spain.

Which cohort a participant joined came from the clinical history participants gave. Recovered status applied to Cohort 3 donors who had two consecutive negative PCRs. It also applied to those with clearance or with symptom resolution. The receptor comes from a woman in her 50s who had recovered from COVID-19. Sample: PBMCs or T cells enriched from blood (not recorded which).

CDR3 amino acids: CASSLVAGRDQYF. For the CDR3, the DNA is TGTGCCAGCAGTTTAGTTGCCGGTCGGGACCAGTACTTC. The chain is built from TRBV12-3 or TRBV12-4 and TRBJ2-5; TRBD2 is a possible D gene (5 bases). The CDR3 consists of 13 residues. V was pared by 1 base and J by 10 bases, with 13 bases between.